One sample yielded the 5 T cell receptor beta chains listed below, sequenced in a study of T-cell reconstitution after alpha-beta-depleted transplantation in children. A library of TCRbeta sequences, prepared with unique molecular identifiers, was generated. Using its own MiXCR run on the PCR reads, TCRdb lists one record per CDR3 protein. The data contain a few hundred thousand distinct CDR3 sequences, roughly 21% of them singletons. Material: PBMCs, mostly from graft donor cells, obtained 180 days after TCRalphabeta/CD19-depleted stem cell transplant. The receptors were sampled from a male patient younger than 18 who had a stem cell transplant for acute lymphoblastic leukemia, so the T cells may come from the graft donor.

The genes are TRBV12-3 or TRBV12-4 and TRBJ2-1; TRBD1 agrees at 8 bases. The V segment lost 3 bases and the J segment 6 bases; nucleotides outside the gene matches: 4. The CDR3 covers 14 residues. CDR3 sequence (DNA): TGTGCCAGCAGTTTGGGGCAGGGGGCCAATGAGCAGTTCTTC. It is translated as CASSLGQGANEQFF.

CDR3 protein: CASSQGRDRGYEQYF. In DNA, the CDR3 is TGCGCCAGCAGCCAAGGAAGGGACAGGGGATACGAGCAGTACTTC. The chain recombines TRBV4-1 with TRBJ2-7; TRBD1 aligns across 10 bases. V was clipped by 1 base and J by 4 bases; unmatched bases: 4. Germline CDR1 MGHRA, CDR2 YSYEKL. The CDR3 spans 15 residues.

The chain recombines TRBV9 with TRBJ1-2; 9 bases agree with TRBD1. The CDR3 totals 17 residues. The V and J ends lost 0 bases and 6 bases, in that order; junction bases with no gene match: 12. Germline CDR1 SGDLS, CDR2 YYNGEE. In nucleotides, the CDR3 is TGTGCCAGCAGCGTAGGATTCTTACAGGGGGCGCGGGATGGCTACACCTTC. This translates into CASSVGFLQGARDGYTF.

With regard to this clonotype: The germline gene is not matched at one end of the junction; a read error may be the cause. The chain recombines TRBV5-1 with TRBJ2-3; TRBD2 matches at 11 bases. Germline V gene sequence: CDR1 SGHRS, CDR2 YFSETQ. This CDR3 spans 21 amino acids. The CDR3 nucleotides read TGCGCCAGCCGCTTAGCTAGGCTAGCGGGAGGTGTGGGTCTGAGCACAGATACGCAGTATTTT. Amino acid sequence: CASRLARLAGGVGLSTDTQYF.

The gene calls are TRBV18 and TRBJ2-1; no clear D. The V gene lost 3 bases and the J gene lost 9 bases, with 15 bases spanning the gap. The CDR3 has 14 residues. Germline assignment: CDR1 KGHSH and CDR2 LQKENI. CDR3 sequence reads: CASSPRWAGGEQFF. The CDR3 nucleotides are TGTGCCAGCTCACCCCGGTGGGCCGGTGGTGAGCAGTTCTTC. Combining the CDR3 with reference TRBV18 and TRBJ2-1 gives the whole variable domain NAGVMQNPRHLVRRRGQEARLRCSPMKGHSHVYWYRQLPEEGLKFMVYLQKENIIDESGMPKERFSAEFPKEGPSILRIQQVVRGDSAAYFCASSPRWAGGEQFFGPGTRLTVL.